This T cell receptor (beta chain) was observed in a study of shared clonotypes between healthy human individuals (dated by TCRdb to the early 2020s). About the investigation overall: The cohort included three men and two women between 18 and 49 years of age. For each donor, CD4 naive and CD4 memory were each given three plates, CD8 naive was given two plates, and CD8 memory was given one plate. The study deeply sequenced blood TCR repertoires of about five healthy adults to estimate repertoire size and the extent of clonotype sharing between individuals. To increase sequencing depth and limit assay-specific biases, different laboratories used diverse techniques to prepare libraries and sequence TCR repertoires. Per donor, leukapheresis produced somewhere between about 0.8 and 9 billion PBMCs. The full study reports these points: Pairwise subsampling led to the expectation that sequencing depth would affect the degree of clonotype sharing among donors. Only blood was sampled, and tissue TCR repertoires likely differ from those in blood. Larger estimated clonotype richness was generally found for naive subsets than for memory subsets. Sharing across a few donors was observed for around 5% of naive CD4, over 3% of naive CD8, 2% to 2.5% of memory CD4, and around 0.4% of memory CD8 clonotypes. Higher generation probabilities were observed for clonotypes shared by all four sorted-subset donors than for non-shared clonotypes. The small number of donors limited the genetic and exposure-history diversity represented. Even with the large sequencing depth, rarefaction of the sorted-subset datasets indicated that sequencing was incomplete.

Comment on this clone: Its antigen is unknown. No base qualities exist here, and no much larger clone lies one base off it.

The donors were healthy, HIV-negative adults with no recently reported acute infections or vaccinations. All donors were Caucasian adults living in Nashville, Tennessee, USA. CD4+ T cells were enriched through magnetic negative selection, after which naive cells were positively selected on CD45RA and the remaining negative fraction served as the memory subset. After blood collection by leukapheresis, PBMCs were isolated using Ficoll-Histopaque density gradient centrifugation and then cryopreserved in the vapor phase of liquid nitrogen. Purity and quantity of every magnetically sorted T cell population were checked by analytical flow cytometry. Genomic DNA was isolated from each sorted fraction and quantified by UV absorbance on a Nanodrop 2000c. CDR1 and CDR2 (KGHSH, LQKENI) derive from the germline V gene. V trim: 3 bases; J trim: 2 bases; unmatched bases: 7. The CDR3 starts with the cysteine, ends with the phenylalanine, and has 16 residues. Here the CDR3 DNA is all that survives: 48 bases in frame from base 1.

Using the deep immunoSEQ assay, multiplex PCR amplified TCR CDR3 regions from genomic DNA. Extracted genomic DNA from each cell subset was distributed evenly across all wells of several immunoSEQ 96-well plates, and each plate was treated as a replicate. For sorted subsets, each replicate PCR was loaded with approximately 0.2 ug genomic DNA, equivalent to 30,000 or so T cell genomes. Purified libraries were quantified with a Qubit 3.0 fluorometer, sized on a Bioanalyzer 2100, and re-quantified with the KAPA Library Quantification kit. Each immunoSEQ 96-well plate was sequenced on its own single-read 150-cycle Illumina NextSeq 550 flow cell. The original pipeline was this. Because only junctional sequences without quality scores were contained in the immunoSEQ output, filtering matching that applied to full-length reads could not be performed. Sequences were annotated with PyIR, a Python wrapper for IgBLAST v1.9, using IMGT germline references to assign V/J genes and CDR3. Reads were removed for weak V/J assignments (E-value above 1e-6), missing CDR3, stop codons, out-of-frame junctions, or ambiguous translated residues. A V3J clonotype was defined by an identical inferred V gene, J gene, and CDR3 amino acid sequence. The percentage overlap between two repertoires was calculated by dividing the number of shared unique clonotypes by the size of the smaller repertoire. RTK rarefaction, the Chao1 estimator, and Recon v2.1 estimates of unobserved clonotypes were used to assess repertoire richness. Generation probabilities were computed with OLGA for all TCRbeta clonotypes obtained by the gDNA method from several donors. As stored in TCRdb, this immuneACCESS dataset retains in-frame rearrangements with V and J assigned. A fraction of the clones does not appear; measured against another copy, unresolved V genes explain less than half of the discrepancy, and the remainder lacks a known reason. That table is the source of V, J and clone size, and D and trimming were worked out from the DNA. The sample has more than 2,000,000 clones on record, around nine tenths of them singletons. Together, the top ten hold about 0.13% of the sample.

The TCR was taken from a man between 18 and 29 years old in good health. The chain is encoded by TRBV18 joined to TRBJ1-3, with 7 bases matching TRBD1. Sequences were obtained from naive CD4+ T cells sorted from blood. The meaning of the sample's cell subset or site label: CD45RA+ positively selected. The nucleotide sequence reads TGTGCCAGCTCACCCATTGGGACAGCCCCTGGAAACACCATATATTTT. This is translated as CASSPIGTAPGNTIYF. The full variable domain, completed from the reference TRBV18 and TRBJ1-3 proteins outside the CDR3, reads NAGVMQNPRHLVRRRGQEARLRCSPMKGHSHVYWYRQLPEEGLKFMVYLQKENIIDESGMPKERFSAEFPKEGPSILRIQQVVRGDSAAYFCASSPIGTAPGNTIYFGEGSWLTVV.